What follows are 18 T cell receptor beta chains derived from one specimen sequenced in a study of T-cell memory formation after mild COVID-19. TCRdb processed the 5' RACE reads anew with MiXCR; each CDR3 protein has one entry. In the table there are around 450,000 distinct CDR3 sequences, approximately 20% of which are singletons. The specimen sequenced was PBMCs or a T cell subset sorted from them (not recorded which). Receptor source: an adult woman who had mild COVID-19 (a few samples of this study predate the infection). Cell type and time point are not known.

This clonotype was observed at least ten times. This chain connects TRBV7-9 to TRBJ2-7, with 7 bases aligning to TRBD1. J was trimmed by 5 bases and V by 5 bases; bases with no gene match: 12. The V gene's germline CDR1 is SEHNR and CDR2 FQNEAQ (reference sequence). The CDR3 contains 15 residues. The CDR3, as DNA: TGTGCCAGCAGCCCCCTGACAGGGTGGCGGGACGAGCAGTACTTC. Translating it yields CASSPLTGWRDEQYF.

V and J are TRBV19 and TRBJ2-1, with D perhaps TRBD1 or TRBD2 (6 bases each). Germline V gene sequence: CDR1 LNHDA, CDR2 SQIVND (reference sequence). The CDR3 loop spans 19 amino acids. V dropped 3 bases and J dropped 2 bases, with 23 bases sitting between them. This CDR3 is CASSMGGFGGPWAYNEQFF. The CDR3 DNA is TGTGCCAGTAGTATGGGAGGATTCGGGGGCCCCTGGGCCTACAATGAGCAGTTCTTC.

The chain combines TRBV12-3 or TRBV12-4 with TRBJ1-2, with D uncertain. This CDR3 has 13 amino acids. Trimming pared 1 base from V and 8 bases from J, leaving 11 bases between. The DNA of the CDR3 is TGTGCCAGCAGTTTAGAGAGGACTATCGGCTACACCTTC. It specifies CASSLERTIGYTF.

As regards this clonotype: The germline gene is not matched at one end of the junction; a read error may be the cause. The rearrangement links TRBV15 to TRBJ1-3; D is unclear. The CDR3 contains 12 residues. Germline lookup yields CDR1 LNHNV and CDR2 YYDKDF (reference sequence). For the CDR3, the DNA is TGTGCCACCAGCAGAGGTTGGGAGGAAGCCAATTTT. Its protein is CATSRGWEEANF.

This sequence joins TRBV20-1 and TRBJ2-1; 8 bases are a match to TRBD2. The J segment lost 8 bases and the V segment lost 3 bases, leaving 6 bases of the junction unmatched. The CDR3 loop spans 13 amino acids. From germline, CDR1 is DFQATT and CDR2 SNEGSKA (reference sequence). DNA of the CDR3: TGCAGTGCTAGCGGGAGGGCCAGGGATGAGCAGTTCTTC. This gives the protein CSASGRARDEQFF.

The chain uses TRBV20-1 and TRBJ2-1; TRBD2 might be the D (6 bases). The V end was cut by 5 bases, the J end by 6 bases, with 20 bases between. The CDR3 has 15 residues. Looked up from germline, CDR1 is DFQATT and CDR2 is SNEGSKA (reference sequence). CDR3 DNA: TGCAGTGCTGTCTATAGCGGAGGAGGCGTCAATGAGCAGTTCTTC. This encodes CSAVYSGGGVNEQFF.

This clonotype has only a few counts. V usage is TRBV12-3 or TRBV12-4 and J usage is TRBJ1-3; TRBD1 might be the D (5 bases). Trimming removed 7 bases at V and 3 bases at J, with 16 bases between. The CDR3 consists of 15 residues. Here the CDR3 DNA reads TGTGCCAGCAACCCCGGGACTTCCCGTGGAAACACCATATATTTT. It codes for CASNPGTSRGNTIYF.

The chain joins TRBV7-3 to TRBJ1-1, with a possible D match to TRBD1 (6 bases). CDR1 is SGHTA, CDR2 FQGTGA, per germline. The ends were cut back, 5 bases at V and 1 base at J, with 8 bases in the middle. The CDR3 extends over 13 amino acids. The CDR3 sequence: CASSMTGNTEAFF. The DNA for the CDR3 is TGTGCCAGCAGCATGACAGGGAACACTGAAGCTTTCTTT.

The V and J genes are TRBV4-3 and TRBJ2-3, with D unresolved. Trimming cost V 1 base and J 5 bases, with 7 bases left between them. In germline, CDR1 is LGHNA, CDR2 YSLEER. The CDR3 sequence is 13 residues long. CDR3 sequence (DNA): TGCGCCAGCAGCCAAGGGCCAAGAGATACGCAGTATTTT. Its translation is CASSQGPRDTQYF.

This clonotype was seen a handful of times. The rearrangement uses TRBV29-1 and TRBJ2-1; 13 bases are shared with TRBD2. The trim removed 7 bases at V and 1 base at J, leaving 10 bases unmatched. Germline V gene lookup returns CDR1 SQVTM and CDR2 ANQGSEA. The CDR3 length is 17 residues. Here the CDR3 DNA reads TGCAGCGCCCTACTAGCGGGAGGGCCGATATCCTACAATGAGCAGTTCTTC. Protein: CSALLAGGPISYNEQFF.

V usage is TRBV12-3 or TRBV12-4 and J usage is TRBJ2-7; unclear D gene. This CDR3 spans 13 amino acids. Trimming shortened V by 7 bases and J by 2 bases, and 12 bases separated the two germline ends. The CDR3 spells CASTSDGTYEQYF. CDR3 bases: TGTGCCAGCACCTCGGACGGAACCTACGAGCAGTACTTC.

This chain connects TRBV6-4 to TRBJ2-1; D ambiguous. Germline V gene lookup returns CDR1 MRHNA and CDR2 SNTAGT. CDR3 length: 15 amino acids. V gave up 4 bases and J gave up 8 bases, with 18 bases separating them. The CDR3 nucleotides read TGTGCCAGCAGTGGTACTTCGGAGAGTTTTGATGAGCAGTTCTTC. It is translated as CASSGTSESFDEQFF.

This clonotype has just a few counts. In DNA form, the CDR3 reads TGTGCCAGCAGCATCAGACAGGGAGAGGGCGAAAAACTGTTTTTT. Protein sequence: CASSIRQGEGEKLFF. The gene calls are TRBV7-6 and TRBJ1-4, with 7 bases lining up with TRBD1. Germline trimming cut 5 bases from V and 8 bases from J; bases unmatched to any gene: 11. The CDR3 runs 15 residues. CDR1 and CDR2 from the germline V gene are SGHVS and FNYEAQ. Together with reference TRBV7-6 and TRBJ1-4, the CDR3 gives the full variable domain: GAGVSQSPRYKVTKRGQDVALRCDPISGHVSLYWYRQALGQGPEFLTYFNYEAQQDKSGLPNDRFSAERPEGSISTLTIQRTEQRDSAMYRCASSIRQGEGEKLFFGSGTQLSVL.

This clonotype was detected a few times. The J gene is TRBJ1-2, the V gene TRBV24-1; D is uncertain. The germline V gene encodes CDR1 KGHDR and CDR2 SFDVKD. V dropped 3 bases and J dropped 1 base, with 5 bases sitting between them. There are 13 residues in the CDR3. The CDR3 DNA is TGTGCCACCAGTGATCCGTATAACTATGGCTACACCTTC. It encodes CATSDPYNYGYTF.

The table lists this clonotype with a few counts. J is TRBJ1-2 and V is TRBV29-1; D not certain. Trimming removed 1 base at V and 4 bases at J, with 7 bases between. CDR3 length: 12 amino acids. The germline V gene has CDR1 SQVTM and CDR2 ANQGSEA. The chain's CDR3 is CSVEAFSYGYTF. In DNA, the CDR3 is TGCAGCGTTGAAGCGTTCAGCTATGGCTACACCTTC.

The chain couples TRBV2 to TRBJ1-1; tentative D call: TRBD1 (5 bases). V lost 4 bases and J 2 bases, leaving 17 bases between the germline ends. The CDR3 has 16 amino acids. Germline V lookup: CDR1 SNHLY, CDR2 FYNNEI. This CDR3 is CASSGLRWGENTEAFF. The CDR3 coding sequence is TGTGCCAGCAGTGGATTAAGGTGGGGGGAAAACACTGAAGCTTTCTTT.

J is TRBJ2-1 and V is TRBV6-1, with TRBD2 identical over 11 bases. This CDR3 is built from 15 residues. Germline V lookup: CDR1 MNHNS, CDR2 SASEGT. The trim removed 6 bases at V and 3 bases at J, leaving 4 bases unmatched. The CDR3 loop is CASSLLAGDYNEQFF. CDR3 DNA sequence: TGTGCCAGCAGCTTACTAGCGGGGGACTACAATGAGCAGTTCTTC.

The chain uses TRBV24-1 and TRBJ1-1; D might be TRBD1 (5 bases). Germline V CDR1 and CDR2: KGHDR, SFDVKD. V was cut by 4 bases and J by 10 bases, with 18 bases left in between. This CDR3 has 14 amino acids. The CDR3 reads CATSDLGELGGAFF. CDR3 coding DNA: TGTGCCACCAGTGACCTCGGCGAGCTGGGGGGAGCTTTCTTT.